This TCR beta chain was recorded in a study of shared clonotypes between healthy human individuals (dated by TCRdb to 2019 to 2021). About the study as a whole: The cohort comprised two women and a few men aged 18 to 49 years. To increase sequencing depth and limit assay-specific biases, TCR repertoire library preparation and sequencing were carried out by different laboratories using diverse techniques. For each donor, CD4 naive and CD4 memory were each run on three plates, CD8 naive on two plates, and CD8 memory on one plate. Per donor, leukapheresis produced somewhere between about 0.8 and 9 billion PBMCs. To estimate repertoire size and how much clonotypes are shared between individuals, the study performed deep sequencing of blood TCR repertoires from a handful of healthy adults. The study at large found these results: Across several donors, approximately 5% of naive CD4, approximately 3.5% of naive CD8, 2.3% of memory CD4, and approximately 0.4% of memory CD8 clonotypes were shared. Incomplete sequencing was indicated by rarefaction of sorted-subset datasets, despite the large sequencing depth. Compared with non-shared clonotypes, clonotypes shared by all four sorted-subset donors had higher generation probabilities. Pairwise subsampling led to the expectation that sequencing depth would affect the degree of clonotype sharing among donors. Naive subsets generally had larger estimated clonotype richness than memory subsets. Only blood was sampled, and tissue TCR repertoires likely differ from those in blood. The genetic and exposure-history diversity represented was limited by the small number of donors.

TCR CDR3 regions were amplified from genomic DNA by multiplex PCR using the deep immunoSEQ assay. For each cell subset, the extracted genomic DNA was distributed evenly across all wells of several immunoSEQ 96-well plates, and each plate served as one replicate. For sorted subsets, each replicate PCR was loaded with roughly 200 ng genomic DNA, equivalent to 25,000 to 35,000 T cell genomes. Purified libraries were measured with a Qubit 3.0 fluorometer, size-checked on a Bioanalyzer 2100, and measured again with the KAPA Library Quantification kit. Each immunoSEQ 96-well plate was sequenced on its own single-read 150-cycle Illumina NextSeq 550 flow cell. In the paper's pipeline: The immunoSEQ output contained only junctional sequences without quality scores, so filtering could not match that applied to full-length reads. To assign V/J genes and CDR3, sequences were annotated using PyIR, a Python wrapper for IgBLAST v1.9, with IMGT germline references. Reads with weak V/J assignments (E-value above 1e-6), missing CDR3, stop codons, out-of-frame junctions, or ambiguous translated residues were removed. V3J clonotypes were defined by identical inferred V gene, J gene, and CDR3 amino acid sequence. Percentage overlap between repertoires was calculated by dividing the number of shared unique clonotypes by the size of the smaller repertoire. Three approaches were used to assess repertoire richness: RTK rarefaction, the Chao1 estimator, and Recon v2.1 estimates of unobserved clonotypes. For all TCRbeta clonotypes obtained by the gDNA method from four donors, generation probabilities were computed with OLGA. Held by TCRdb, this immuneACCESS table contains in-frame sequences only and omits some clones. Under half of the omission traces to an unresolved V gene where checked; the cause of the rest is unknown. V and J calls plus clone size are reproduced from that table; the DNA served to infer D and trimming. A total of 550,000 to 750,000 clones appear in this sample, just under 97% of them only once. The biggest ten clones account for over 0.09% of the sample.

For the CD8 naive samples, CD45RO-negative cells were positively selected for CCR7, yielding a CD45RA+CCR7+ population from which TemRA cells were excluded. Healthy HIV-negative adults with no recently reported acute infections or vaccinations were included as donors. All donors were Caucasian adults living in Nashville, Tennessee, USA. Blood was obtained by leukapheresis, after which PBMCs were separated by Ficoll-Histopaque density gradient centrifugation and cryopreserved in liquid nitrogen vapor phase. Analytical flow cytometry was used to check the purity and quantity of each magnetically sorted T cell population. Each sorted fraction had its genomic DNA isolated and then quantified by UV absorbance on a Nanodrop 2000c. Reading from cysteine to phenylalanine, the CDR3 counts 15 amino acids. Kept here is only the CDR3 DNA, which spans 45 bases and is read in frame from base 1. Notes on this clone: Its antigen remains unidentified. No base quality values were provided; no much bigger clone lies one nucleotide off.

The chain couples TRBV1 to TRBJ2-1; the table's D call, TRBD2, was not checked against the DNA. TRBV1 is classified as a pseudogene. This TCR came from a woman in her 30s in good health. Sequenced material: naive CD8+ T cells sorted from blood. The sample's cell subset or site label, in plain terms: CD45RA+CCR7+. The DNA sequence is as follows: TGCACCAGCAGCTCCGGAGCCGAGGACTACAATGAGCAGTTCTTC. Its amino acids are CTSSSGAEDYNEQFF.